A selection of T cell receptor beta chains follows, all from one sample in a study of long-term antiretroviral therapy in people with HIV. Method: immunoSEQ multiplex PCR; TCRdb's copy keeps in-frame clones and lacks some. The sample has fewer than 20,000 clones, about 94% seen once; the top ten hold 4.5% to 5.5%. This material consisted of unsorted PBMCs, taken roughly 6.4 years after starting antiretroviral therapy. The receptors were gathered from a woman aged 50 to 60 with HIV. CDR3s include the opening cysteine and the closing phenylalanine or tryptophan. Each record gives: J gene, clone size, D gene, V gene, CDR3 DNA, CDR3 protein. D genes are given only for firm matches. Rows give clone size only sometimes, using once, few, many, or a class for an expanded clone.

J: TRBJ2-7
size: once
D: TRBD2
V: TRBV7-2
DNA: TGTGCCAGCAGCTTGCGGACTAGCGGGAGGGCCGGGGACTCCTACGAGCAGTACTTC
CDR3: CASSLRTSGRAGDSYEQYF

J: TRBJ2-5
size: -
D: -
V: TRBV5-4
DNA: TGTGCCAGCAGCTTATCGACGGGCCAAGAGACCCAGTACTTC
CDR3: CASSLSTGQETQYF

J: TRBJ2-1
size: -
D: -
V: TRBV28
DNA: TGTGCCAGCAGTTTAGTGGGCACACACAATGAGCAGTTCTTC
CDR3: CASSLVGTHNEQFF

J: TRBJ2-7
size: once
D: TRBD2
V: TRBV5-6
DNA: TGTGCCAGCAGCCAAGGGTCGAGCGGGAGTATCGACGAGCAGTACTTC
CDR3: CASSQGSSGSIDEQYF

J: TRBJ2-1
size: -
D: TRBD2
V: TRBV6-5
DNA: TGTGCCAGCTGGGGGGGTCCCTACAATGAGCAGTTCTTC
CDR3: CASWGGPYNEQFF

J: TRBJ2-3
size: -
D: TRBD2
V: TRBV7-8
DNA: TGTGCCAGCAGCTCTAGCGGGAGTACAGATACGCAGTATTTT
CDR3: CASSSSGSTDTQYF

J: TRBJ2-7
size: -
D: TRBD1
V: TRBV5-1
DNA: TGCGCCAGCAGCTCAGGACAGGGAACCCACGAGCAGTACTTC
CDR3: CASSSGQGTHEQYF

J: TRBJ1-2
size: once
D: -
V: TRBV18
DNA: TGTGCCAGCTCACCATCGGGGGGAATAGCTAACTATGGCTACACCTTC
CDR3: CASSPSGGIANYGYTF

J: TRBJ1-4
size: -
D: -
V: TRBV19
DNA: TGTGCCAGTAGTATCTCCAGTGCAACTAATGAAAAACTGTTTTTT
CDR3: CASSISSATNEKLFF

J: TRBJ2-7
size: -
D: TRBD1
V: TRBV19
DNA: TGTGCCAGTAGTGCCTCAGGGGGTCCCAGCTACGAGCAGTACTTC
CDR3: CASSASGGPSYEQYF

J: TRBJ2-3
size: -
D: -
V: TRBV7-9
DNA: TGTGCCAGCAGCTTAATAGCCAGCACAGATACGCAGTATTTT
CDR3: CASSLIASTDTQYF

J: TRBJ2-5
size: -
D: TRBD2
V: TRBV18
DNA: TGTGCCAGCTCACTTAATCGGAGGACTAGCGGTCAAGAGACCCAGTACTTC
CDR3: CASSLNRRTSGQETQYF

J: TRBJ1-2
size: -
D: TRBD1
V: TRBV28
DNA: TGTGCCAGCAGTGAGGACAGGGGAAGATACTACACCTTC
CDR3: CASSEDRGRYYTF

J: TRBJ1-4
size: few
D: -
V: TRBV6-1
DNA: TGTGCCAGCAGTGAAAGGCCCGAGGGGAGCGAAAAACTGTTTTTT
CDR3: CASSERPEGSEKLFF

J: TRBJ2-2
size: -
D: TRBD1
V: TRBV29-1
DNA: TGCAGCGTGGGTGGGACAGCGAACACCGGGGAGCTGTTTTTT
CDR3: CSVGGTANTGELFF

J: TRBJ2-3
size: -
D: TRBD2
V: TRBV5-1
DNA: TGCGCCAGCAGCTTGGGAGCGGGAGGGGGCACAGATACGCAGTATTTT
CDR3: CASSLGAGGGTDTQYF

J: TRBJ2-2
size: -
D: TRBD2
V: TRBV10-3
DNA: TGTGCCGTAAGGACTAGCGGACCTGCGAACACCGGGGAGCTGTTTTTT
CDR3: CAVRTSGPANTGELFF

J: TRBJ2-1
size: -
D: TRBD2
V: TRBV5-4
DNA: TGTGCCAGCAGCTCCGGGACTAGCGGGAGGGCCTACAATGAGCAGTTCTTC
CDR3: CASSSGTSGRAYNEQFF

J: TRBJ1-1
size: -
D: -
V: TRBV11-2
DNA: TGTGCCAGCAGCTTTATGACAGGCCTGAACACTGAAGCTTTCTTT
CDR3: CASSFMTGLNTEAFF

J: TRBJ2-1
size: -
D: -
V: TRBV6-5
DNA: TGTGCCAGCAGAAGGGTGGATTATGAGCAGTTCTTC
CDR3: CASRRVDYEQFF

J: TRBJ1-1
size: -
D: -
V: TRBV7-2
DNA: TGTGCCAGCAGCTTAGAATTGTACACTGAAGCTTTCTTT
CDR3: CASSLELYTEAFF

J: TRBJ1-2
size: -
D: TRBD1
V: TRBV6-6
DNA: TGTGCCAGCGATAAGGGACAGGGGACGGGCTACACCTTC
CDR3: CASDKGQGTGYTF

J: TRBJ2-3
size: -
D: -
V: TRBV10-2
DNA: TGCGCCAGCAGTGAGTTGGACCCCTGGGCGACCCAGTATTTT
CDR3: CASSELDPWATQYF

J: TRBJ1-1
size: -
D: -
V: TRBV6-5
DNA: TGTGCCAGCAGCGGGGCTTGGGGGACTGAAGCTTTCTTT
CDR3: CASSGAWGTEAFF

J: TRBJ2-5
size: -
D: -
V: TRBV2
DNA: TGTGCCAGCAGTGCGCTCGTAGAGAGGGAGACCCAGTACTTC
CDR3: CASSALVERETQYF

J: TRBJ2-1
size: -
D: TRBD1
V: TRBV5-5
DNA: TGTGCCAGCAGCCCCATGACAGGGGGCAACAATGAGCAGTTCTTC
CDR3: CASSPMTGGNNEQFF

J: TRBJ1-1
size: -
D: -
V: TRBV6-1
DNA: TGTGCCAGCACCCCCGCATTCTTGCGCACTGAAGCTTTCTTT
CDR3: CASTPAFLRTEAFF

J: TRBJ1-1
size: -
D: TRBD1
V: TRBV6-5
DNA: TGTGCCAGCAGTTACGGACAGGGGGCGGGAGCTTTCTTT
CDR3: CASSYGQGAGAFF

J: TRBJ2-2
size: once
D: TRBD2
V: TRBV5-1
DNA: TGCGCCAGCAGCTCAGCGGGAGGGAACACCGGGGAGCTGTTTTTT
CDR3: CASSSAGGNTGELFF

J: TRBJ2-7
size: -
D: TRBD1
V: TRBV7-8
DNA: TGTGCCAGCAGCCGGGACAGGGGCTACGAGCAGTACTTC
CDR3: CASSRDRGYEQYF

J: TRBJ2-2
size: -
D: TRBD2
V: TRBV5-1
DNA: TGCGCCATTTTAGGACTAGCGGGAGTCTCGGGGGAGCTGTTTTTT
CDR3: CAILGLAGVSGELFF

J: TRBJ2-3
size: -
D: -
V: TRBV27
DNA: TGTGCCAGCAGTTTATGGGCGGAATACCTCACAGATACGCAGTATTTT
CDR3: CASSLWAEYLTDTQYF

J: TRBJ1-1
size: -
D: -
V: TRBV6-5
DNA: TGTGCCAGCAGTTACTCGAATCGGGCGAACACTGAAGCTTTCTTT
CDR3: CASSYSNRANTEAFF